The present T cell receptor (beta chain) was sequenced within a study of post-analysis software for immune sequencing data. The overall study: Progressive-relapsing, secondary progressive and relapsing-remitting multiple sclerosis were among the disease courses included.

A note on this clonotype: Antigen: not known.

Regarding the study as a whole: Strong same-batch co-clustering of samples appeared with F measure clustering. Among multiple sclerosis patients, normalized Chao1 diversity was significantly below that of controls. Patients had higher frequencies than controls of roughly five TRBV segments, including TRBV5-6, TRBV5-1 and TRBV20-1.

This CDR3 has 14 amino acids. Germline assignment: CDR1 SGHTA and CDR2 FQGNSA. V was pared by 3 bases and J by 6 bases, with 4 bases of the junction left unmatched. Tagging with unique molecular identifiers was a feature of the TCR beta cDNA libraries. TCRdb re-called the PCR reads through MiXCR, storing one row per CDR3 protein. Of roughly 670,000 distinct CDR3 sequences listed, roughly three fifths are singletons. The chain combines TRBV7-2 with TRBJ2-1, with TRBD2 identical over 8 bases. The sequence came from a girl aged 2-10 years with multiple sclerosis. Sequencing was performed on blood. The CDR3 reads CASSFGLARNEQFF. Here the CDR3 DNA reads TGTGCCAGCAGCTTTGGACTAGCCCGCAATGAGCAGTTCTTC.